Following are 28 T cell receptor beta chains from one sample sequenced in a study of technical replicates of blood from a handful of donors. The protocol was immunoSEQ multiplex PCR, while the TCRdb copy is restricted to in-frame clones and leaves out a portion. The table includes under 15,000 clones, approximately 90% detected once. Sequenced: PBMCs. All receptors come from a human donor in good health.

The rearrangement uses TRBV6-6 and TRBJ2-7, with a weak D call TRBD2 (5 bases). Trimming pared 6 bases from V and 3 bases from J, leaving 15 bases between. This CDR3 is built from 14 residues. Germline V lookup: CDR1 MNHNY, CDR2 SVGAGI (reference sequence). CDR3 bases: TGTGCCAGCAGCCCCAGTAGCGCCAGCTACGAGCAGTACTTC. This sequence encodes CASSPSSASYEQYF.

The rearrangement joins TRBV5-1 to TRBJ2-1; TRBD2 aligns across 7 bases. The CDR3 consists of 17 residues. V lost 3 bases, J lost 6 bases, and 15 bases stayed unmatched. Per germline, CDR1 SGHRS and CDR2 YFSETQ. In nucleotides, the CDR3 is TGCGCCAGCAGCTGGGGGGATCGAGGGAGGGCCGCCAATGAGCAGTTCTTC. This translates into CASSWGDRGRAANEQFF.

The rearrangement links TRBV18 to TRBJ2-5, with D perhaps TRBD2 (5 bases). The germline CDR1 and CDR2 sequences are KGHSH and LQKENI. The ends were cut back, 0 bases at V and 2 bases at J, with 10 bases in the middle. The CDR3 consists of 15 residues. CDR3 sequence (DNA): TGTGCCAGCTCACCACCGCGGACGGGGCAAGAGACCCAGTACTTC. This gives the protein CASSPPRTGQETQYF. Based on the CDR3 plus reference TRBV18 and TRBJ2-5, the full variable domain is NAGVMQNPRHLVRRRGQEARLRCSPMKGHSHVYWYRQLPEEGLKFMVYLQKENIIDESGMPKERFSAEFPKEGPSILRIQQVVRGDSAAYFCASSPPRTGQETQYFGPGTRLLVL.

This chain connects TRBV11-2 to TRBJ2-5; 10 nucleotides agree with TRBD1. The CDR3 extends over 16 amino acids. J gave up 8 bases and V 4 bases, and 13 bases lay outside the gene matches. Germline CDR1 and CDR2: SGHAT and FQNNGV. The CDR3 DNA sequence: TGTGCCAGCAGCTACCTCCCGACAGGGGGCGAGGTAACCCAGTACTTC. Its translation: CASSYLPTGGEVTQYF.

The rearrangement uses TRBV28 and TRBJ2-7, with D uncertain. The CDR3 totals 14 residues. CDR1 is MDHEN and CDR2 is SYDVKM in the germline V gene. Trimming took 1 base from V and 4 from J, leaving 11 bases between them. CDR3 region: CASSLSENRYEQYF. The CDR3 DNA reads as TGTGCCAGCAGTTTATCGGAGAATCGGTACGAGCAGTACTTC.

The chain is built from TRBV25-1 and TRBJ2-2, with D tentatively TRBD1 (8 bases). The CDR3 sequence is 16 residues long. Deletions cut 1 base from V and 5 bases from J, with 14 bases between. Germline V CDR1 and CDR2: MGHDK, SYGVNS. In DNA form, the CDR3 reads TGTGCCAGCAGTGAATCTTACAGGGGGGGTACCGGGGAGCTGTTTTTT. It encodes CASSESYRGGTGELFF.

V usage is TRBV2 and J usage is TRBJ1-5; D remains unclear. The CDR3 spans 15 residues. CDR1 SNHLY and CDR2 FYNNEI come from the germline V gene. The V end was cut by 1 base, the J end by 7 bases, with 14 bases between. In DNA, the CDR3 is TGTGCCAGCAGTGAAGTGGTCGGGAAGAGGCAGCCCCAGCATTTT. Amino acid sequence: CASSEVVGKRQPQHF. The full variable domain, rest sourced from reference TRBV2 and TRBJ1-5, is EPEVTQTPSHQVTQMGQEVILRCVPISNHLYFYWYRQILGQKVEFLVSFYNNEISEKSEIFDDQFSVERPDGSNFTLKIRSTKLEDSAMYFCASSEVVGKRQPQHFGDGTRLSIL.

The rearrangement uses TRBV5-1 and TRBJ2-1, with 8 bases lining up with TRBD2. Germline lookup yields CDR1 SGHRS and CDR2 YFSETQ. V was pared by 3 bases and J by 2 bases, with 7 bases of the junction left unmatched. The CDR3 is made up of 16 amino acids. CDR3 bases: TGCGCCAGCAGCTCGAGTTTCGGGAGGGCCTACAATGAGCAGTTCTTC. Translated: CASSSSFGRAYNEQFF.

The V gene is TRBV29-1, the J gene TRBJ2-3; 9 nucleotides align to TRBD2. Germline V gives CDR1 SQVTM, CDR2 ANQGSEA. V was clipped by 1 base and J by 6 bases; unmatched bases: 8. This CDR3 comprises 15 residues. The CDR3 nucleotides are TGCAGCGTTGAAGTAGCGGGAGTTAGTACCGATACGCAGTATTTT. Its protein is CSVEVAGVSTDTQYF.

This clone was found a few times. The V call is TRBV7-9, the J call TRBJ1-3; D perhaps matches TRBD1 (6 bases). V was shortened by 1 base and J by 4 bases, with 11 bases between the two germline ends. Germline V gene data show CDR1 as SEHNR and CDR2 as FQNEAQ (reference sequence). This CDR3 has 15 amino acids. Here the CDR3 DNA reads TGTGCCAGCAGCTTAGACGCAGGGGCAGGAAACACCATATATTTT. Translation gives CASSLDAGAGNTIYF.

This chain joins TRBV19 and TRBJ2-7, with TRBD2 matching 10 bases. Trimming took 3 bases from V and 3 from J; bases not matched to a gene: 5. Germline CDR1 and CDR2: LNHDA and SQIVND (reference sequence). The CDR3 runs 15 residues. The CDR3 here is CASSMEPSGSYEQYF. DNA for the CDR3: TGTGCCAGTAGTATGGAGCCTAGCGGGAGCTACGAGCAGTACTTC.

The V and J genes are TRBV5-8 and TRBJ2-1; D is unclear. V was trimmed by 4 bases and J by 6 bases, leaving 11 bases between them. CDR1 is SGHTS and CDR2 is YDEGEE in the germline V gene. CDR3 length: 13 residues. Here the CDR3 reads CASSTAPLNEQFF. The CDR3 coding sequence is TGTGCCAGCAGCACCGCGCCCCTCAATGAGCAGTTCTTC.

This chain joins TRBV4-2 and TRBJ2-7; unclear D gene. The germline gives CDR1 LGHNA, CDR2 YNFKEQ. This CDR3 contains 15 residues. V was trimmed by 4 bases and J by 4 bases, leaving 17 bases between them. The DNA of the CDR3 is TGTGCCAGCAGCCTGATCGGGTTGGAAGAATACGAGCAGTACTTC. As protein: CASSLIGLEEYEQYF.

In its sample, this clone was seen a few times. This chain links TRBV6-4 with TRBJ2-7; TRBD2 matches at 14 bases. Trimming took 2 bases from V and 6 from J; bases not matched to a gene: 0. This CDR3 has 14 amino acids. Germline V lookup: CDR1 MRHNA, CDR2 SNTAGT. Here the CDR3 reads CASSDGTSGSEQYF. DNA for the CDR3: TGTGCCAGCAGTGACGGGACTAGCGGGAGCGAGCAGTACTTC.

The CDR3 nucleotides are TGTGCCAGTAGTATCCCACGCCCAGGGGGAAACTATGGCTACACCTTC. Its protein product is CASSIPRPGGNYGYTF. This chain connects TRBV19 to TRBJ1-2; 7 bases are shared with TRBD1. The germline V gene has CDR1 LNHDA and CDR2 SQIVND (reference sequence). This CDR3 is built from 16 residues. Germline trimming cut 3 bases from V and 2 bases from J; bases unmatched to any gene: 9.

The gene calls are TRBV2 and TRBJ1-2; TRBD1 agrees at 8 bases. Unmatched junction bases numbered 4, after V lost 2 bases and J lost 5 bases. The germline V gene encodes CDR1 SNHLY and CDR2 FYNNEI. The CDR3 is 14 residues long. The CDR3 DNA reads as TGTGCCAGCAGTGAACAGGGGGCTGAGTATGGCTACACCTTC. Its protein product is CASSEQGAEYGYTF.

V gene TRBV18 combines with J gene TRBJ1-2, with D perhaps matching TRBD1 (6 bases). The V gene's germline CDR1 is KGHSH and CDR2 LQKENI. V was shortened by 3 bases and J by 5 bases, with 7 bases between the two germline ends. The CDR3 is 12 residues long. The CDR3 bases are TGTGCCAGCTCACCGGACAGTTATGGCTACACCTTC. Translating it yields CASSPDSYGYTF.

This clone was seen more than once but under ten times. This chain connects TRBV12-2 to TRBJ1-2; the table's D call, TRBD1, was not checked against the DNA. TRBV12-2 is a pseudogene locus. This CDR3 spans 14 amino acids. The CDR3: CASRLGQIFYGYTF. In nucleotides, the CDR3 is TGTGCAAGTCGCTTAGGGCAGATTTTCTATGGCTACACCTTC.

This clone was counted only a few times. The chain combines TRBV29-1 with TRBJ2-7; the D gene is possibly TRBD2 (6 bases). The germline V gene has CDR1 SQVTM and CDR2 ANQGSEA. With 5 bases removed from V and 1 base from J, the gap between germline ends came to 12 bases. The CDR3 runs 13 residues. CDR3 sequence: CSVIRGNSYEQYF. The CDR3 nucleotides read TGCAGCGTTATTCGGGGGAATTCCTACGAGCAGTACTTC.

V usage is TRBV28 and J usage is TRBJ2-1; 7 bases align to TRBD1. The length of the CDR3 is 17 residues. Germline V CDR1 and CDR2: MDHEN, SYDVKM. V gave up 5 bases and J gave up 0 bases; unmatched junction bases: 10. CDR3 in amino acids: CASSPSWGQSSYNEQFF. DNA of the CDR3: TGTGCCAGCAGTCCCAGTTGGGGACAGAGCTCCTACAATGAGCAGTTCTTC.

The V and J genes are TRBV30 and TRBJ1-3; D uncertain. CDR3 length equals 12 residues. Trimming removed 0 bases from V and 5 bases from J, with 5 bases in between. Germline V gene data show CDR1 as GTSNPN and CDR2 as SVGIG (reference sequence). Here the CDR3 DNA reads TGTGCCTGGAGTGTACAGAGAAACACCATATATTTT. As protein: CAWSVQRNTIYF.

This clone came up once. The chain is built from TRBV5-1 and TRBJ2-2, with 8 bases aligning to TRBD2. CDR1 and CDR2 from the germline V gene are SGHRS and YFSETQ. The CDR3 is 15 residues long. The trim removed 1 base at V and 9 bases at J, leaving 8 bases unmatched. The CDR3 is CASSLTSGPGRELFF. The CDR3 DNA follows: TGCGCCAGCAGCTTGACTAGCGGACCAGGCCGGGAGCTGTTTTTT.

The V call is TRBV2, the J call TRBJ2-1, with 7 positions matching TRBD2. This CDR3 region has 14 residues. Germline V CDR1 and CDR2: SNHLY, FYNNEI. Trimming took 7 bases from V and 6 from J; bases not matched to a gene: 9. The CDR3 protein is CASTRGRAGNEQFF. The CDR3 region has the DNA TGTGCCAGCACGCGGGGGAGGGCCGGCAATGAGCAGTTCTTC.

This chain uses TRBV27 with TRBJ1-5; D is perhaps TRBD1 (5 bases). Per germline, CDR1 MNHEY and CDR2 SMNVEV (reference sequence). V was clipped by 3 bases and J by 7 bases, with 13 bases between them. This CDR3 contains 14 residues. In DNA, the CDR3 is TGTGCCAGCAGTTTCCGAGTAGGGGTCCAGCCCCAGCATTTT. Residues: CASSFRVGVQPQHF.

This chain links TRBV6-6 with TRBJ1-1, with a possible D match to TRBD1 (6 bases). This CDR3 has 12 amino acids. The V and J ends lost 6 bases and 1 base respectively, with 6 bases between them. Per the germline V gene, CDR1 is MNHNY and CDR2 is SVGAGI (reference sequence). CDR3 DNA: TGTGCCAGCAGAGGGGGGAACACTGAAGCTTTCTTT. Encoded protein: CASRGGNTEAFF.

This clone was seen a single time. This chain joins TRBV5-4 and TRBJ2-5, with 7 nucleotides matching TRBD1. CDR1 and CDR2 (germline): SGHNT, YYREEE (reference sequence). The CDR3 extends over 13 amino acids. After removal of 0 bases from V and 4 bases from J, the junction contained 0 bases not matched to a gene. The CDR3 loop reads CASSLDRGETQYF. The CDR3 coding sequence is TGTGCCAGCAGCTTGGACAGGGGAGAGACCCAGTACTTC.

This chain connects TRBV6-1 to TRBJ2-2; D unclear. The CDR3 covers 12 residues. Germline-derived CDR1 and CDR2 are MNHNS and SASEGT. V lost 7 bases and J 0 bases, leaving 3 bases between the germline ends. CDR3 region: CASNTNTGELFF. The CDR3 coding sequence is TGTGCCAGCAATACGAACACCGGGGAGCTGTTTTTT.

This rearrangement joins TRBV27 to TRBJ1-2, with TRBD1 identical over 7 bases. CDR3 length: 14 residues. CDR1 is MNHEY, CDR2 SMNVEV, per germline (reference sequence). Trimming took 5 bases from V and 8 from J; bases not matched to a gene: 11. In nucleotides, the CDR3 is TGTGCCAGCAGTGCGACAGGGATGTTGAGGGGCTACACCTTC. This codes for CASSATGMLRGYTF.